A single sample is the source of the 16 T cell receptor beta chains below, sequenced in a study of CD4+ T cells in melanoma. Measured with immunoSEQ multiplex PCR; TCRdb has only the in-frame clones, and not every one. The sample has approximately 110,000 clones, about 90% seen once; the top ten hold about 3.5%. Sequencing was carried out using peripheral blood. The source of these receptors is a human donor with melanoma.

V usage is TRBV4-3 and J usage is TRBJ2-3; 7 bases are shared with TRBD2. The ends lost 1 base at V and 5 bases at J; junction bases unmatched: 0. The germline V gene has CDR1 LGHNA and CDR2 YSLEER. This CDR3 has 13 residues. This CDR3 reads CASSQAGGDTQYF. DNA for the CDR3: TGCGCCAGCAGCCAAGCGGGGGGAGATACGCAGTATTTT.

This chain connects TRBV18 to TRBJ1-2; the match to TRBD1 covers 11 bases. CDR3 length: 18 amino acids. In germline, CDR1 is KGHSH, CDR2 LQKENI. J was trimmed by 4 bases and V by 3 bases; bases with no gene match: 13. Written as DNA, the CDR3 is TGTGCCAGCTCACCCGGACAGGGGGCTTTGGACCCCGCCTATGGCTACACCTTC. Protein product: CASSPGQGALDPAYGYTF.

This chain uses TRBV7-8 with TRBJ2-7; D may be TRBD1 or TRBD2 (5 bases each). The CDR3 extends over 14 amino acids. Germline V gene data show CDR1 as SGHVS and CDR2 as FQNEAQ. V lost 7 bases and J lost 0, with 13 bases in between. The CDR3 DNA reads TGTGCCAGCATTGAAGGGGAGTTCTCCTACGAGCAGTACTTC. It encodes CASIEGEFSYEQYF.

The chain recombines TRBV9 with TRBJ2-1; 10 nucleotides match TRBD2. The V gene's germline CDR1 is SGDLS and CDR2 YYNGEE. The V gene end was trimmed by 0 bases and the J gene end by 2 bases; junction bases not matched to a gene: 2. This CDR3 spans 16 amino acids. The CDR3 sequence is CASSVGGTSAYNEQFF. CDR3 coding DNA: TGTGCCAGCAGCGTAGGGGGGACTAGCGCCTACAATGAGCAGTTCTTC.

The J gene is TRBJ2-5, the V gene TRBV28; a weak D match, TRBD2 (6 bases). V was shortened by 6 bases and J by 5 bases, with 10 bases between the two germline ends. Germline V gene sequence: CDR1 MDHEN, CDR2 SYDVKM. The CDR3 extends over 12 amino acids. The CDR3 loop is CASREGLETQYF. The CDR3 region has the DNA TGTGCCAGCAGGGAGGGGTTGGAGACCCAGTACTTC.

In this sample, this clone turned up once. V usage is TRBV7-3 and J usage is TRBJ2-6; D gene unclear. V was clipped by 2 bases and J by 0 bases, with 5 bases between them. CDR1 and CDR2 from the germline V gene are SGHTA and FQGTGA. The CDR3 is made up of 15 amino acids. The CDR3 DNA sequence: TGTGCCAGCAGCTTAGCCCCCTCTGGGGCCAACGTCCTGACTTTC. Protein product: CASSLAPSGANVLTF.

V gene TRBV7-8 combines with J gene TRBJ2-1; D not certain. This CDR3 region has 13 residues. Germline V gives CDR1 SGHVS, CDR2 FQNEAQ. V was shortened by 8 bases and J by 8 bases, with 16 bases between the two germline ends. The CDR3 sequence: CASQDFGRDEQFF. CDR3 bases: TGTGCCAGCCAGGATTTTGGTCGCGATGAGCAGTTCTTC. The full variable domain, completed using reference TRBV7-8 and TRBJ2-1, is GAGVSQSPRYKVAKRGQDVALRCDPISGHVSLFWYQQALGQGPEFLTYFQNEAQLDKSGLPSDRFFAERPEGSVSTLKIQRTQQEDSAVYLCASQDFGRDEQFFGPGTRLTVL.

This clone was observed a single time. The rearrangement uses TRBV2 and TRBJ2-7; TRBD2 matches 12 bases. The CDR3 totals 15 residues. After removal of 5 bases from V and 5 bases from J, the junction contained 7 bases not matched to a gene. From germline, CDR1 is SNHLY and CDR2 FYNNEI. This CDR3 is CASSWTSGVVNEQYF. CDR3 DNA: TGTGCCAGCAGTTGGACTAGCGGGGTGGTGAACGAGCAGTACTTC.

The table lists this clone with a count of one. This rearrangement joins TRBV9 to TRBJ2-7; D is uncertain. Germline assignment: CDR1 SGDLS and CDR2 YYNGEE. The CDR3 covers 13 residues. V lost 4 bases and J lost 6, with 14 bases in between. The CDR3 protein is CASSPITKGEQYF. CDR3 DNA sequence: TGTGCCAGCAGCCCAATCACTAAGGGCGAGCAGTACTTC.

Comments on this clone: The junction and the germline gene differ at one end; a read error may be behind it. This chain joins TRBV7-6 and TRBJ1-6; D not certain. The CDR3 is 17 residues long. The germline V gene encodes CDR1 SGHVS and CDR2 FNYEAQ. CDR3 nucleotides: TGTGCCAGCAGCCTAGCGTCAGTGGGGATTAATAATTCACCCCTCCACTTT. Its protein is CASSLASVGINNSPLHF.

The CDR3 DNA reads as TGTGCCAGCAGCGCGGGACTAGCACTTGTAGATACGCAGTATTTT. Protein: CASSAGLALVDTQYF. The V call is TRBV11-2, the J call TRBJ2-3, with 9 bases identical to TRBD2. Germline CDR1 is SGHAT and CDR2 is FQNNGV. This CDR3 comprises 15 residues. V lost 5 bases and J lost 5; bases outside the gene matches: 8. Using reference TRBV11-2 and TRBJ2-3 for the parts outside the CDR3, the full variable domain is EAGVAQSPRYKIIEKRQSVAFWCNPISGHATLYWYQQILGQGPKLLIQFQNNGVVDDSQLPKDRFSAERLKGVDSTLKIQPAKLEDSAVYLCASSAGLALVDTQYFGPGTRLTVL.

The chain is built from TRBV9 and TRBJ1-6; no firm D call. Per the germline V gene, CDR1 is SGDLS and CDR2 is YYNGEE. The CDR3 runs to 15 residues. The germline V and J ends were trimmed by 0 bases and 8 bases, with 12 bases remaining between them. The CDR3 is CASSVGGGGYSPLHF. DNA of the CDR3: TGTGCCAGCAGCGTAGGTGGAGGCGGTTATTCACCCCTCCACTTT.

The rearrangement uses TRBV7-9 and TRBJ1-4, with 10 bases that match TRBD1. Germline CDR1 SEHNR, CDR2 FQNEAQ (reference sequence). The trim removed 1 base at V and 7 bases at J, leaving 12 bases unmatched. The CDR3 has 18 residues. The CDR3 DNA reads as TGTGCCAGCAGCTTAGGATCGGGACAGGGGCTGTCGGCTGAAAAACTGTTTTTT. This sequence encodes CASSLGSGQGLSAEKLFF.

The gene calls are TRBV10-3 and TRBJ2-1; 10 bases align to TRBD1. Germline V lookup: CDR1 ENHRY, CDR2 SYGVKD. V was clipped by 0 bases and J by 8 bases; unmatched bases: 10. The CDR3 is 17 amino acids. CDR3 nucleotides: TGTGCCATCAGTGAGTCGAACAGCGGGACAGGGGTTGATGAGCAGTTCTTC. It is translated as CAISESNSGTGVDEQFF.

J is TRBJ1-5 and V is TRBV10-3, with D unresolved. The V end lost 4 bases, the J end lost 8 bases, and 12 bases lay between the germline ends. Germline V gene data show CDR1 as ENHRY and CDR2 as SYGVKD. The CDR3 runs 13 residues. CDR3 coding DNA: TGTGCCATCAGTGCTGGCAGCGGTGAGCCCCAGCATTTT. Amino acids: CAISAGSGEPQHF.

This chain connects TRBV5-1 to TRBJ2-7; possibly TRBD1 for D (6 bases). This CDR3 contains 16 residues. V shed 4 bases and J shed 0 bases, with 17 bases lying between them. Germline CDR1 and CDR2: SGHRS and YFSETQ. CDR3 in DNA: TGCGCCAGCAGCCCTAGGTGGGGGCAGGGCTCCTACGAGCAGTACTTC. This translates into CASSPRWGQGSYEQYF.